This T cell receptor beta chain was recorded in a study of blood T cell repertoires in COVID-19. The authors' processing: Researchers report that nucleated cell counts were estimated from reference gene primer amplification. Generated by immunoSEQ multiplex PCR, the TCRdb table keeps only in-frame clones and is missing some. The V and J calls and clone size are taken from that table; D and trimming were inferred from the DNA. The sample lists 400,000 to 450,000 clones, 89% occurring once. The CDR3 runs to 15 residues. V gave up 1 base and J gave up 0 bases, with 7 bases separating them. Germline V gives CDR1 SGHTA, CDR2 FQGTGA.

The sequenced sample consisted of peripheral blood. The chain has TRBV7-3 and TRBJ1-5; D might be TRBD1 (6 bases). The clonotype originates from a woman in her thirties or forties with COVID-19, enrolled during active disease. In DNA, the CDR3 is TGTGCCAGCAGCTTAAAGGGGGATAGCAATCAGCCCCAGCATTTT. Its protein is CASSLKGDSNQPQHF.